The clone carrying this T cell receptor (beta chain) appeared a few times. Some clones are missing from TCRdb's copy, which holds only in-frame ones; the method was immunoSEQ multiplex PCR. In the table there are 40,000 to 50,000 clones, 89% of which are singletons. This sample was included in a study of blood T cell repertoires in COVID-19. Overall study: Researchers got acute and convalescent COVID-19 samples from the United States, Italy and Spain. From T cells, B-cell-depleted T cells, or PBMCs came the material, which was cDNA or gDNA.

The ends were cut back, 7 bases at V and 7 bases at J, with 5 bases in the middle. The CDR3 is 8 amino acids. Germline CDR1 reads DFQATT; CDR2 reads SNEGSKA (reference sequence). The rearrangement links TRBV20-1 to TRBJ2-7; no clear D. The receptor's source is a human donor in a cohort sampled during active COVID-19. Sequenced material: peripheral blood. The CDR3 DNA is TGCAGTGTCGGGGAGCAGTACTTC. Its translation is CSVGEQYF.